This T cell receptor (beta chain) was sequenced in a study of human T cells and chemical hapten exposure. Whole-study findings and limits: Expanded TCRs were compared with controls, and the expanded TCRs formed significantly more large CDR3 similarity clusters.

CDR1 MDHEN and CDR2 SYDVKM come from the germline V gene. The CDR3 covers 15 residues. Trimming shortened V by 5 bases and J by 6 bases, and 19 bases separated the two germline ends. Library preparation tagged each individual cDNA molecule with a unique molecular identifier. MiXCR was run by TCRdb on the RACE reads, yielding one entry per CDR3 protein. This table holds about 98,000 distinct CDR3 sequences, approximately 10% found once. This clonotype has a handful of counts. Its target is unknown. The time point was: pre-sensitization, week 0. The treatment here: therapeutic diphenylcyclopropenone sensitization with weekly scalp DPC. Suited to DPC and affected by alopecia, the donors ranged from 18 to 70 years old.

The TCR comes from a woman in her sixties with alopecia areata. Some clones in this sample may be carry-over from other donors' samples. The V call is TRBV28, the J call TRBJ2-5, with D possibly matching TRBD1 (8 bases). Here the sequenced sample was whole blood, taken in connection with sensitization to the hapten diphenylcyclopropenone (DPC). The CDR3 is CASSTGGASMQTQYF. CDR3 coding DNA: TGTGCCAGCAGTACAGGGGGGGCGTCGATGCAGACCCAGTACTTC.